Below are 26 T cell receptor beta chains sequenced from a single sample in a study. TCRdb re-derived calls from the 5' RACE reads in MiXCR, one entry per CDR3 protein. The sample lists roughly 60,000 distinct CDR3 sequences, less than 30% occurring once. Treg sorting used a CD4+CD25+CD127-/low gate. The sample taken for sequencing was tumor-infiltrating Tregs sorted from the breast tumor. The receptors come from a female donor with breast cancer.

The sample holds a few counts of this clonotype. V is TRBV20-1 and J is TRBJ2-1; TRBD2 matches 9 bases. Looked up from germline, CDR1 is DFQATT and CDR2 is SNEGSKA (reference sequence). The V gene end was trimmed by 6 bases and the J gene end by 5 bases; junction bases not matched to a gene: 11. The CDR3 runs 15 residues. The CDR3 here is CSASAAGGHNNEQFF. CDR3 nucleotide sequence: TGCAGTGCCTCAGCAGCGGGGGGACACAACAATGAGCAGTTCTTC.

In this sample, this clonotype turned up a few times. This may be a read error: a much more frequent sequence differs by one nucleotide. The rearrangement links TRBV5-1 to TRBJ2-1; TRBD2 might be the D (6 bases). Per germline, CDR1 SGHRS and CDR2 YFSETQ. The CDR3 runs 13 residues. In nucleotides, the CDR3 is TGCGCCAGCAGCGGACTGACTAGTTATGAGCAGTCCTTC. Amino acids: CASSGLTSYEQSF.

The J gene is TRBJ2-2, the V gene TRBV4-3; no reliable D call. CDR3 length: 15 residues. Germline V gene lookup returns CDR1 LGHNA and CDR2 YSLEER. The ends were cut back, 0 bases at V and 5 bases at J, with 10 bases in the middle. CDR3 region: CASSQDQLSTGELFF. DNA for the CDR3: TGCGCCAGCAGCCAAGATCAGCTATCAACCGGGGAGCTGTTTTTT.

The chain recombines TRBV12-3 or TRBV12-4 with TRBJ1-1; 10 bases map to TRBD1. The CDR3 has 12 residues. Trimming cost V 5 bases and J 11 bases; bases outside gene matches: 5. The CDR3 protein is CASSKPGQGAFF. The CDR3 nucleotides are TGTGCCAGCAGTAAACCGGGACAGGGGGCTTTCTTT.

This chain connects TRBV2 to TRBJ1-1, with D unclear. Trimming took off 4 bases at V and 7 bases at J, with 13 bases between the two ends. Germline V gives CDR1 SNHLY, CDR2 FYNNEI. The CDR3 covers 13 residues. Written as DNA, the CDR3 is TGTGCCAGCAGTGGGGAGATGGTTAGTGAAGCTTTCTTT. This translates into CASSGEMVSEAFF.

This clonotype was counted only a few times. A read error may be the cause here, since a much bigger clone is one base away. The chain uses TRBV27 and TRBJ1-6; D is perhaps TRBD1 (6 bases). Looked up from germline, CDR1 is MNHEY and CDR2 is SMNVEV (reference sequence). CDR3 size: 15 residues. DNA of the CDR3: TGTGCCGGCAGTGGGACAATCTCCTATAATTCACCCCTCCACTTT. Protein product: CAGSGTISYNSPLHF.

As regards this clonotype: With a much larger clone just one base away, this may be a read error. The chain recombines TRBV2 with TRBJ1-4, with D unclear. The V end lost 4 bases, the J end lost 0 bases, and 9 bases lay between the germline ends. The CDR3 length is 15 residues. The V gene's germline CDR1 is SNHLY and CDR2 FYNNEI. CDR3 DNA sequence: TGTGCCAGCAGTGGGGGTGGGGCAACTAATGAAAAACTGTTTTTT. Protein sequence: CASSGGGATNEKLFF.

This clonotype was detected only a few times. The genes are TRBV29-1 and TRBJ1-5; 7 positions agree with TRBD1. The CDR3 totals 15 residues. Unmatched junction bases numbered 10, after V lost 4 bases and J lost 4 bases. Germline V gives CDR1 SQVTM, CDR2 ANQGSEA. The CDR3: CSVVLETGRNQPQHF. The CDR3, as DNA: TGCAGCGTTGTTCTCGAGACAGGGAGAAATCAGCCCCAGCATTTT.

The chain has TRBV12-3 or TRBV12-4 and TRBJ1-5; a possible D gene is TRBD1 (5 bases). This CDR3 is 13 amino acids long. V was cut by 7 bases and J by 7 bases, with 14 bases left in between. The CDR3 loop reads CASTHGGGQPQHF. CDR3 nucleotides: TGTGCCAGCACCCACGGGGGAGGCCAGCCCCAGCATTTT.

The chain combines TRBV20-1 with TRBJ1-4; TRBD1 might be the D (5 bases). The germline V gene encodes CDR1 DFQATT and CDR2 SNEGSKA (reference sequence). CDR3 length: 13 amino acids. V lost 3 bases, J lost 4 bases, and 9 bases lay in between. This CDR3 reads CSARGGINEKLFF. CDR3 coding DNA: TGCAGTGCTAGGGGGGGGATTAATGAAAAACTGTTTTTT.

A word on this clonotype: Compared with germline, one end of the junction differs, possibly owing to a read error. The chain employs TRBV7-3 and TRBJ2-3, with TRBD2 identical over 7 bases. Germline loops: CDR1 SGHTA, CDR2 FQGTGA. This CDR3 contains 15 residues. The CDR3 loop is CAGSLNWGGSDTQYF. The CDR3 DNA is TGTGCCGGCAGCTTAAATTGGGGGGGGTCAGATACGCAGTATTTT.

Ten or more counts support this clonotype. V gene TRBV7-6 combines with J gene TRBJ2-3; the D is unclear. In germline, CDR1 is SGHVS, CDR2 FNYEAQ. The CDR3 loop spans 18 amino acids. Trimming left V 5 bases short and J 2 bases short, with 23 bases between. The CDR3 DNA reads TGTGCCAGCAGCCCAGTTCGGATGAGAGGCAGCGACACAGATACGCAGTATTTT. It is translated as CASSPVRMRGSDTDTQYF. Supplemented by reference TRBV7-6 and TRBJ2-3, the full variable domain reads GAGVSQSPRYKVTKRGQDVALRCDPISGHVSLYWYRQALGQGPEFLTYFNYEAQQDKSGLPNDRFSAERPEGSISTLTIQRTEQRDSAMYRCASSPVRMRGSDTDTQYFGPGTRLTVL.

On this clonotype: One junction end does not reproduce the germline sequence, and a read error may be involved. This chain links TRBV4-2 with TRBJ2-3, with unresolved D. The CDR3 spans 14 residues. The germline gives CDR1 LGHNA, CDR2 YNFKEQ. Here the CDR3 reads CASNQGITTDTQYF. The CDR3 nucleotides are TGTGCCAGCAACCAAGGTATTACCACGGATACGCAGTATTTT.

This chain joins TRBV7-3 and TRBJ2-2; 7 positions match TRBD1. Germline trimming cut 5 bases from V and 0 bases from J; bases unmatched to any gene: 12. The CDR3 length is 18 residues. Germline lookup yields CDR1 SGHTA and CDR2 FQGTGA. CDR3 residues: CASSPLTGTVANTGELFF. The DNA for the CDR3 is TGTGCCAGCAGCCCCCTGACAGGGACCGTCGCGAACACCGGGGAGCTGTTTTTT.

The chain couples TRBV5-1 to TRBJ2-3, with D unclear. Trimming left V 0 bases short and J 5 bases short, with 10 bases between. Germline V gene sequence: CDR1 SGHRS, CDR2 YFSETQ. The CDR3 runs to 14 residues. Here the CDR3 reads CASSLDPIQDTQYF. CDR3 sequence (DNA): TGCGCCAGCAGCTTGGACCCTATCCAAGATACGCAGTATTTT.

This clonotype has only a few counts. The V call is TRBV12-3 or TRBV12-4, the J call TRBJ2-1; TRBD1 might be the D (6 bases). V lost 6 bases and J lost 0, with 12 bases in between. The length of the CDR3 is 15 residues. CDR3 sequence: CASSLGDNSYNEQFF. The CDR3 region has the DNA TGTGCCAGCAGCCTCGGGGACAACTCCTACAATGAGCAGTTCTTC.

V usage is TRBV15 and J usage is TRBJ2-5; 8 bases map to TRBD2. Germline values: CDR1 LNHNV, CDR2 YYDKDF (reference sequence). V shed 5 bases and J 3 bases; nucleotides not matched to a gene: 5. The CDR3 covers 14 residues. CDR3 residues: CATSQRAGEETQYF. The CDR3 DNA follows: TGTGCCACCAGCCAAAGAGCGGGGGAAGAGACCCAGTACTTC.

The sample holds many counts of this clonotype. J is TRBJ1-3 and V is TRBV7-2; D is ambiguous. The CDR3 spans 15 residues. The V end was cut by 3 bases, the J end by 0 bases, with 9 bases between. In germline, CDR1 is SGHTA, CDR2 FQGNSA. CDR3 residues: CASSFFPFSGNTIYF. The DNA for the CDR3 is TGTGCCAGCAGCTTCTTTCCTTTCTCTGGAAACACCATATATTTT.

As concerns this clonotype: A much bigger clone sits one base away, suggesting this may be a read error. This chain joins TRBV4-3 and TRBJ2-3; 10 nucleotides align to TRBD2. CDR1 is LGHNA, CDR2 YSLEER, per germline. The CDR3 loop spans 15 amino acids. The V segment lost 2 bases and the J segment 3 bases; nucleotides outside the gene matches: 2. CDR3 in amino acids: CASSQWTSGTDTQYF. CDR3 DNA sequence: TGCGCCAGCAGCCAATGGACTAGCGGAACAGATACGCAGTATTTT.

This clonotype was picked up a small number of times. V and J are TRBV7-2 and TRBJ1-2, with 10 nucleotides matching TRBD1. The CDR3 totals 15 residues. The germline V gene encodes CDR1 SGHTA and CDR2 FQGNSA. The ends lost 5 bases at V and 6 bases at J; junction bases unmatched: 9. In DNA form, the CDR3 reads TGTGCCAGCAGCCCACGGACAGGGGGACGCCATGGCTACACCTTC. It translates to CASSPRTGGRHGYTF.

V and J are TRBV5-1 and TRBJ2-3; tentative D call: TRBD1 (6 bases). The germline V and J ends were trimmed by 2 bases and 3 bases, with 10 bases remaining between them. Germline values: CDR1 SGHRS, CDR2 YFSETQ. The CDR3 has 14 amino acids. This CDR3 reads CASSLQGETDTQYF. As DNA, the CDR3 is TGCGCCAGCAGCTTACAGGGTGAAACAGATACGCAGTATTTT.

This clonotype has a handful of counts. The chain couples TRBV6-1 to TRBJ1-1, with D uncertain. The germline V gene has CDR1 MNHNS and CDR2 SASEGT. Trimming removed 8 bases from V and 2 bases from J, with 24 bases in between. The length of the CDR3 is 17 residues. Written as DNA, the CDR3 is TGTGCCAGCTCATTTCTAACACGTGCAGCATTAAACACTGAAGCTTTCTTT. It yields the protein CASSFLTRAALNTEAFF.

This clonotype was seen a single time. Possible read error: a much larger clone is one base away. The V and J genes are TRBV11-1 and TRBJ2-6, with D possibly being TRBD1 or TRBD2 (5 bases each). This CDR3 comprises 17 residues. Germline assignment: CDR1 SGHAT and CDR2 FQDESV (reference sequence). The CDR3 loop reads CASSSGTQSSGANVLAF. The CDR3 DNA follows: TGTGCCAGCAGCTCCGGGACCCAGAGCTCTGGGGCCAACGTCCTGGCTTTC.

This clonotype has a handful of counts. The CDR3, as DNA: TGTGCCAGCAGTTTGGCGGGACAGGGGAACACTGAAGCTTTCTTT. Its protein product is CASSLAGQGNTEAFF. The chain carries TRBV11-2 and TRBJ1-1, with 9 bases lining up with TRBD1. Per germline, CDR1 SGHAT and CDR2 FQNNGV. This CDR3 contains 15 residues. V shed 6 bases and J 1 base; nucleotides not matched to a gene: 6.

This clonotype was counted a few times. J is TRBJ2-7 and V is TRBV20-1, with a tentative D call TRBD2 (5 bases). The germline V gene has CDR1 DFQATT and CDR2 SNEGSKA (reference sequence). The CDR3 contains 15 residues. V was clipped by 0 bases and J by 3 bases, with 15 bases between them. The CDR3 region is CSARDSRRGSYEQYF. The CDR3 coding sequence is TGCAGTGCTAGAGATTCGAGACGTGGGAGCTACGAGCAGTACTTC.

CDR3 in amino acids: CASSLKAGSSINEQFF. The CDR3 DNA sequence: TGTGCCAGCAGCTTAAAGGCGGGGTCTAGCATAAATGAGCAGTTCTTC. The chain has TRBV7-3 and TRBJ2-1, with a weak D call TRBD2 (6 bases). Germline CDR1 and CDR2: SGHTA and FQGTGA. This CDR3 has 16 residues. Trimming removed 1 base at V and 7 bases at J, with 17 bases between.